These 2 T cell receptor beta chains originate from one sample sequenced in a study of blood T cell repertoires in COVID-19. Generated by immunoSEQ multiplex PCR, the TCRdb table keeps only in-frame clones and is missing some. This table holds approximately 120,000 clones, 80% to 85% found once. Sequencing was performed on peripheral blood. The receptors stem from a woman aged 50 to 60 with acute or convalescent COVID-19.

The genes are TRBV7-9 and TRBJ2-7; TRBD2 matches at 11 bases. The CDR3 contains 14 residues. V shed 9 bases, J shed 4 bases, and the junction held 8 bases outside the gene matches. Germline assignment: CDR1 SEHNR and CDR2 FQNEAQ (reference sequence). The CDR3 loop reads CASSLASGRYEQYF. CDR3 sequence (DNA): TGTGCCAGTTCATTAGCTAGCGGGAGGTACGAGCAGTACTTC.

The chain's CDR3 is CAISDDRGPGEKLFF. The CDR3 DNA sequence: TGTGCCATCAGTGATGATAGGGGGCCGGGGGAAAAACTGTTTTTT. The V and J genes are TRBV10-3 and TRBJ1-4, with 7 bases that match TRBD1. The ends lost 3 bases at V and 8 bases at J; junction bases unmatched: 9. The CDR3 loop spans 15 amino acids. Germline CDR1 is ENHRY and CDR2 is SYGVKD.